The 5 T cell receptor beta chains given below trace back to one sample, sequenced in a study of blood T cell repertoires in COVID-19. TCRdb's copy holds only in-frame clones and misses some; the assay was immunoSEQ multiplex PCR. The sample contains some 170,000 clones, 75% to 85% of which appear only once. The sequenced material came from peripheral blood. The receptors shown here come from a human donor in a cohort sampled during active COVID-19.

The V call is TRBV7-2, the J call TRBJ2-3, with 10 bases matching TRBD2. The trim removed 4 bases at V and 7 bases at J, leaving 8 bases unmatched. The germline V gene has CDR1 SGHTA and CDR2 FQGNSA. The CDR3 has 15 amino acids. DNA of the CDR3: TGTGCCAGCAGCTCCCAGCGGGGGGGCCTGTATACGCAGTATTTT. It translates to CASSSQRGGLYTQYF.

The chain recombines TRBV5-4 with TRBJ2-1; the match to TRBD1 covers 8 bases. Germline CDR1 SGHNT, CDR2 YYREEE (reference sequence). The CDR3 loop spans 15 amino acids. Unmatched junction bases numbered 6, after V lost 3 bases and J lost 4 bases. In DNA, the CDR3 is TGTGCCAGCAGCTCAAAGCAGGGGGCGTACAATGAGCAGTTCTTC. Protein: CASSSKQGAYNEQFF.

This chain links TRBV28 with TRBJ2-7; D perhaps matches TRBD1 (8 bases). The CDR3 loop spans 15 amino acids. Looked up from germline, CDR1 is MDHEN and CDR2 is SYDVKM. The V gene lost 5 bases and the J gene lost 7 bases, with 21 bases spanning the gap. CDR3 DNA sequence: TGTGCCAGCAGTAGCCCACCACAGGGGGGAGGGGAGCAGTACTTC. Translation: CASSSPPQGGGEQYF.

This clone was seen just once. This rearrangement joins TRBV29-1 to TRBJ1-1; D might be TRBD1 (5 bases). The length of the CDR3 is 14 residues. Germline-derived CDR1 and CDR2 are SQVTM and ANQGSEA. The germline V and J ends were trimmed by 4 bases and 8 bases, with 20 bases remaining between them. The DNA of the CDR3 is TGCAGCGTTGGGTGGGCAGGGCCCCGGACCGAAGCTTTCTTT. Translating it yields CSVGWAGPRTEAFF.

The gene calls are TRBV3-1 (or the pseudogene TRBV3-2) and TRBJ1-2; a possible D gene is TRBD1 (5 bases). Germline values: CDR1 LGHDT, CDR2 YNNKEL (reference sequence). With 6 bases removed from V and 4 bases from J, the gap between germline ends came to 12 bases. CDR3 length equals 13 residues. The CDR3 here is CASRGGLSYGYTF. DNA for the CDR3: TGTGCCAGCAGGGGGGGTCTCAGCTATGGCTACACCTTC.